This is a list of T cell receptor beta chains from one sample in a study of control samples from healthy donors and cancer patients. Method: immunoSEQ multiplex PCR; TCRdb's copy keeps in-frame clones and lacks some. The sample holds 170,000 or so clones, around 93% seen once. The source material was blood. These receptor sequences come from a man aged 18 to 29 in good health. Each CDR3 is given with its conserved first and last residue. D genes are given only for firm matches. Rows may omit the clone size; those that give it use once, few, many or a size class.

V gene: TRBV5-1
clone size: NA
J gene: TRBJ2-6
D gene: NA
CDR3 DNA: TGCGCCAGCAGCTTACAGCTCTCTGGGGCCAACGTCCTGACTTTC
CDR3 protein: CASSLQLSGANVLTF

V gene: TRBV14
clone size: once
J gene: TRBJ1-1
D gene: NA
CDR3 DNA: TGTGCCAGCAGCCTTGCCAGAAACACTGAAGCTTTCTTT
CDR3 protein: CASSLARNTEAFF

V gene: TRBV6-6
clone size: NA
J gene: TRBJ2-7
D gene: NA
CDR3 DNA: TGTGCCAGCAGACAGTCTACCGGTGCCTACGAGCAGTACTTC
CDR3 protein: CASRQSTGAYEQYF

V gene: TRBV6-1
clone size: NA
J gene: TRBJ1-5
D gene: NA
CDR3 DNA: TGTGCCAGCAGTGAAAGGTATTTAGCCGCGGGTTTCAAGCCCCAGCATTTT
CDR3 protein: CASSERYLAAGFKPQHF

V gene: TRBV9
clone size: NA
J gene: TRBJ1-3
D gene: NA
CDR3 DNA: TGTGCCAGCAGCCCAGTGGGGGTAGACACCATATATTTT
CDR3 protein: CASSPVGVDTIYF

V gene: TRBV5-4
clone size: NA
J gene: TRBJ2-4
D gene: NA
CDR3 DNA: TGTGCCAGCAGCTTGGGAGCAGCCAAAAACATTCAGTACTTC
CDR3 protein: CASSLGAAKNIQYF

V gene: TRBV4-1
clone size: few
J gene: TRBJ2-3
D gene: NA
CDR3 DNA: TGCGCCAGCAGCCAAGATCGGGGTGGGGCAGATACGCAGTATTTT
CDR3 protein: CASSQDRGGADTQYF

V gene: TRBV7-3
clone size: NA
J gene: TRBJ1-2
D gene: NA
CDR3 DNA: TGTGCCAGCAGCTTTTTGGGCGGCTACACCTTC
CDR3 protein: CASSFLGGYTF

V gene: TRBV6-6
clone size: NA
J gene: TRBJ2-2
D gene: NA
CDR3 DNA: TGTGCCAGCAGAGAAACCGGGGAGCTGTTTTTT
CDR3 protein: CASRETGELFF

V gene: TRBV7-2
clone size: NA
J gene: TRBJ2-7
D gene: NA
CDR3 DNA: TGTGCCAGCAGCTTACGTCCGCAGCCCGCGGGATACGAGCAGTACTTC
CDR3 protein: CASSLRPQPAGYEQYF

V gene: TRBV27
clone size: NA
J gene: TRBJ1-6
D gene: NA
CDR3 DNA: TGTGCCAGCAGTTTATCGGGCGGATTTAATTCACCCCTCCACTTT
CDR3 protein: CASSLSGGFNSPLHF

V gene: TRBV18
clone size: NA
J gene: TRBJ1-2
D gene: NA
CDR3 DNA: TGTGCCAGCTCACCACCCGGGGCGGCAGATTATGGCTACACCTTC
CDR3 protein: CASSPPGAADYGYTF

V gene: TRBV5-4
clone size: NA
J gene: TRBJ1-4
D gene: NA
CDR3 DNA: TGTGCCAGCAGCGCAAAATACGGAGATGAAAAACTGTTTTTT
CDR3 protein: CASSAKYGDEKLFF

V gene: TRBV2
clone size: NA
J gene: TRBJ2-5
D gene: NA
CDR3 DNA: TGTGCCAGCAGTGAAGGGCCGATCCAAGAGACCCAGTACTTC
CDR3 protein: CASSEGPIQETQYF

V gene: TRBV10-2
clone size: NA
J gene: TRBJ2-7
D gene: TRBD2
CDR3 DNA: TGCGCCACGAGGGGTAGCGGGGGGTACGAGCAGTACTTC
CDR3 protein: CATRGSGGYEQYF

V gene: TRBV18
clone size: NA
J gene: TRBJ2-7
D gene: NA
CDR3 DNA: TGTGCCAGCTCTCAACAAGAAATCTCATACGAGCAGTACTTC
CDR3 protein: CASSQQEISYEQYF

V gene: TRBV28
clone size: NA
J gene: TRBJ1-2
D gene: NA
CDR3 DNA: TGTGCCAGCAGTTTCCCGCCAGTCTATGGCTACACCTTC
CDR3 protein: CASSFPPVYGYTF

V gene: TRBV18
clone size: once
J gene: TRBJ1-5
D gene: NA
CDR3 DNA: TGTGCCAGCTCACCAGGGCCGAATCAGCCCCAGCATTTT
CDR3 protein: CASSPGPNQPQHF

V gene: TRBV7-3
clone size: NA
J gene: TRBJ2-1
D gene: NA
CDR3 DNA: TGTGCCAGCAGTCAGGGGGGCGGCAGCTCCTACAATGAGCAGTTCTTC
CDR3 protein: CASSQGGGSSYNEQFF

V gene: TRBV3-1/TRBV3-2
clone size: few
J gene: TRBJ1-1
D gene: NA
CDR3 DNA: TGTGCCAGCACCACTTGGGATGGCACTGAAGCTTTCTTT
CDR3 protein: CASTTWDGTEAFF

V gene: TRBV19
clone size: NA
J gene: TRBJ2-3
D gene: NA
CDR3 DNA: TGTGCCAGTAGTATACACACAGATACGCAGTATTTT
CDR3 protein: CASSIHTDTQYF

V gene: TRBV9
clone size: NA
J gene: TRBJ1-2
D gene: NA
CDR3 DNA: TGTGCCAGCGGGGAGAACTATGGCTACACCTTC
CDR3 protein: CASGENYGYTF

V gene: TRBV18
clone size: few
J gene: TRBJ1-5
D gene: TRBD1
CDR3 DNA: TGTGCCAGCTCGCGCACAGGGGGGGATGGCCCCCAGCATTTT
CDR3 protein: CASSRTGGDGPQHF

V gene: TRBV5-1
clone size: NA
J gene: TRBJ2-7
D gene: NA
CDR3 DNA: TGCGCCAGCAGCCCAGGGACGGCCTCCTACGAGCAGTACTTC
CDR3 protein: CASSPGTASYEQYF

V gene: TRBV12-5
clone size: NA
J gene: TRBJ2-7
D gene: NA
CDR3 DNA: TGTGCTAGTGGTTTGGCCCCCGGAGGGGGGTCTATCTACGAGCAGTACTTC
CDR3 protein: CASGLAPGGGSIYEQYF

V gene: TRBV10-3
clone size: NA
J gene: TRBJ2-5
D gene: TRBD2
CDR3 DNA: TGTGCCAGCACGACTAGCGGGGGGGAGTCGGAGACCCAGTACTTC
CDR3 protein: CASTTSGGESETQYF

V gene: TRBV30
clone size: NA
J gene: TRBJ1-4
D gene: NA
CDR3 DNA: TGTGCCTGGAGTGGAGTCGGCGCGGGGGAAAAACTGTTTTTT
CDR3 protein: CAWSGVGAGEKLFF

V gene: TRBV12-5
clone size: NA
J gene: TRBJ2-7
D gene: TRBD2
CDR3 DNA: TGTGCTAGTGTCGTAGCGGGGGGGCCGGGTGAGCAGTACTTC
CDR3 protein: CASVVAGGPGEQYF

V gene: TRBV5-1
clone size: NA
J gene: TRBJ1-2
D gene: TRBD1
CDR3 DNA: TGCGCCAGCAGCCCCGGGACAGGGTTATCATCCTACGGCTACACCTTC
CDR3 protein: CASSPGTGLSSYGYTF

V gene: TRBV29-1
clone size: NA
J gene: TRBJ2-5
D gene: TRBD1
CDR3 DNA: TGCAGCCACCTTCAGGGGGCGGCGGAGACCCAGTACTTC
CDR3 protein: CSHLQGAAETQYF

V gene: TRBV5-1
clone size: NA
J gene: TRBJ1-3
D gene: NA
CDR3 DNA: TGCGCCAGCAGCTTGGCCGGTGGAAACACCATATATTTT
CDR3 protein: CASSLAGGNTIYF

V gene: TRBV10-1
clone size: NA
J gene: TRBJ2-3
D gene: NA
CDR3 DNA: TGCGCCAGCAGGGTCACAGATACGCAGTATTTT
CDR3 protein: CASRVTDTQYF

V gene: TRBV6-1
clone size: NA
J gene: TRBJ2-7
D gene: TRBD2
CDR3 DNA: TGTGCCAGCAGTGAGGCGACTAGCGGGGCTTACGAGCAGTACTTC
CDR3 protein: CASSEATSGAYEQYF

V gene: TRBV2
clone size: NA
J gene: TRBJ2-3
D gene: NA
CDR3 DNA: TGTGCCAGCAGTGGTAACAGGGTAACGCAGTATTTT
CDR3 protein: CASSGNRVTQYF

V gene: TRBV14
clone size: NA
J gene: TRBJ1-2
D gene: TRBD1
CDR3 DNA: TGTGCCAGCAGCCGGGCAGGGGGCATCTATGGCTACACCTTC
CDR3 protein: CASSRAGGIYGYTF

V gene: TRBV5-8
clone size: NA
J gene: TRBJ1-2
D gene: NA
CDR3 DNA: TGTGCCAGCGGTCAAATGATGGGAAGCTATGGCTACACCTTC
CDR3 protein: CASGQMMGSYGYTF

V gene: TRBV5-1
clone size: NA
J gene: TRBJ2-1
D gene: NA
CDR3 DNA: TGCGCCAGCAGCTTGGACGAGGGTAGAACTACTGAGCAGTTCTTC
CDR3 protein: CASSLDEGRTTEQFF

V gene: TRBV27
clone size: NA
J gene: TRBJ2-7
D gene: TRBD2
CDR3 DNA: TGTGCCAGCAGTTTTTCGGGGGGGCCCTACGAGCAGTACTTC
CDR3 protein: CASSFSGGPYEQYF

V gene: TRBV18
clone size: NA
J gene: TRBJ2-6
D gene: TRBD1
CDR3 DNA: TGTGCCAGCTCACCCTCTGAAGGGACAGCGACTTTGTGGGGGGCCAACGTCCTGACTTTC
CDR3 protein: CASSPSEGTATLWGANVLTF

V gene: TRBV2
clone size: NA
J gene: TRBJ2-1
D gene: NA
CDR3 DNA: TGTGCCAGCGTAGGACTGGACAATGAGCAGTTCTTC
CDR3 protein: CASVGLDNEQFF